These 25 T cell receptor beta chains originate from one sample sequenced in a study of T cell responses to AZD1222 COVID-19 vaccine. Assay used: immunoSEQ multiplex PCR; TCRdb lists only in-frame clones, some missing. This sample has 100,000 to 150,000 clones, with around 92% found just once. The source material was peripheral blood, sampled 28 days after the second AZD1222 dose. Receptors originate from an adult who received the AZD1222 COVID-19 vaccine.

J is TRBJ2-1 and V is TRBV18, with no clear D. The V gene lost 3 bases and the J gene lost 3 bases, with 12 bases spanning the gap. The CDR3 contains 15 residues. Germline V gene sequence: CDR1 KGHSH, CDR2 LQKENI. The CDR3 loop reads CASSPQATDYNEQFF. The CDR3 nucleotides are TGTGCCAGCTCACCGCAGGCGACGGACTACAATGAGCAGTTCTTC. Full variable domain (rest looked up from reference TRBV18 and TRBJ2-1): NAGVMQNPRHLVRRRGQEARLRCSPMKGHSHVYWYRQLPEEGLKFMVYLQKENIIDESGMPKERFSAEFPKEGPSILRIQQVVRGDSAAYFCASSPQATDYNEQFFGPGTRLTVL.

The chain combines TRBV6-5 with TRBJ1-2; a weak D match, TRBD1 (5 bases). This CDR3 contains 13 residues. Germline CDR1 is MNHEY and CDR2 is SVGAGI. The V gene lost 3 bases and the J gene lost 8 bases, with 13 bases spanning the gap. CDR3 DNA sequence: TGTGCCAGCAGTTATGACAGCTCCCTAGGCTACACCTTC. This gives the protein CASSYDSSLGYTF.

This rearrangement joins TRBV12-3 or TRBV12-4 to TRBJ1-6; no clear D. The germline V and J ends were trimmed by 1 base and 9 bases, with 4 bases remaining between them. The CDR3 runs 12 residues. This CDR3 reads CASSLGGSPLHF. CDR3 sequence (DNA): TGTGCCAGCAGTTTAGGAGGTTCACCCCTCCACTTT.

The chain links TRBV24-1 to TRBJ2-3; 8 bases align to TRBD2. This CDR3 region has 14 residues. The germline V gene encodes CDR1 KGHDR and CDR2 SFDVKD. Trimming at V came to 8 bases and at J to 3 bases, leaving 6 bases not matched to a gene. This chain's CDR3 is CATKPAGETDTQYF. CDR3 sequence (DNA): TGTGCCACCAAGCCAGCGGGAGAAACAGATACGCAGTATTTT.

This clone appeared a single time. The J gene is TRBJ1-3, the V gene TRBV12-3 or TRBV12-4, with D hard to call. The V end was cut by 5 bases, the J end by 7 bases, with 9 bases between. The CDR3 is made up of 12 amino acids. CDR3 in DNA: TGTGCCAGCAGTCCTATCTCGAACACCATATATTTT. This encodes CASSPISNTIYF.

The CDR3 sequence is CASGPGESSYNEQFF. The CDR3 DNA reads TGTGCCAGCGGTCCCGGGGAGAGCTCCTACAATGAGCAGTTCTTC. The chain couples TRBV7-2 to TRBJ2-1; TRBD2 is a possible D gene (5 bases). The CDR3 covers 15 residues. The V and J ends lost 8 bases and 0 bases respectively, with 14 bases between them. Germline CDR1 and CDR2: SGHTA and FQGNSA.

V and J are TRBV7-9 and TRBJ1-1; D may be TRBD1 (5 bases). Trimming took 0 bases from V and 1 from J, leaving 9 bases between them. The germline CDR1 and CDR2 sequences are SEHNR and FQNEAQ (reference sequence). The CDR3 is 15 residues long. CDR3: CASSLAGGGNTEAFF. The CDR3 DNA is TGTGCCAGCAGCTTAGCGGGGGGTGGGAACACTGAAGCTTTCTTT.

CDR3 residues: CASLNTGIKNIQYF. CDR3 DNA: TGTGCCAGTTTAAATACCGGGATCAAAAACATTCAGTACTTC. The chain couples TRBV19 to TRBJ2-4; D might be TRBD2 (5 bases). The CDR3 runs to 14 residues. CDR1 and CDR2 from the germline V gene are LNHDA and SQIVND (reference sequence). The V and J ends lost 8 bases and 3 bases respectively, with 14 bases between them.

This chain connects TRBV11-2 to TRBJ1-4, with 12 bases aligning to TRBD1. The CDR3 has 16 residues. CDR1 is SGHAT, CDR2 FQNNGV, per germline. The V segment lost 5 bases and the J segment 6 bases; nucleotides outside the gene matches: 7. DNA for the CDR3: TGTGCCAGCAGCCTCCCCGGGACAGGGGGCCATGAAAAACTGTTTTTT. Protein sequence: CASSLPGTGGHEKLFF.

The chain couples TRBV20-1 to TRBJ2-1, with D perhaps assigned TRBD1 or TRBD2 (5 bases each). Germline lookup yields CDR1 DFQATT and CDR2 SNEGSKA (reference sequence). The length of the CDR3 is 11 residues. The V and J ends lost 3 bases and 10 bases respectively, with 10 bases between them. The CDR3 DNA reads TGCAGTGCTAGGGGGGAGAGGGAGCAGTTCTTC. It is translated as CSARGEREQFF.

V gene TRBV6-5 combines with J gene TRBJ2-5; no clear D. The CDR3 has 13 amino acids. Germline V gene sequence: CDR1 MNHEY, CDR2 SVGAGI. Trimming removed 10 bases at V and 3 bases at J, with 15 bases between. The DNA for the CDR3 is TGTGCCACCTTGGCCGGAGTCGAAGAGACCCAGTACTTC. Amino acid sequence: CATLAGVEETQYF.

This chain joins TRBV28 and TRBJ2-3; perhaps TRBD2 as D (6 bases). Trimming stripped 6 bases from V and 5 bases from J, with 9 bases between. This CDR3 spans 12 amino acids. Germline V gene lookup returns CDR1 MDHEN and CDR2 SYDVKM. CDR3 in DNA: TGTGCCAGCAGCCCCGGGAGAGATACGCAGTATTTT. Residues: CASSPGRDTQYF.

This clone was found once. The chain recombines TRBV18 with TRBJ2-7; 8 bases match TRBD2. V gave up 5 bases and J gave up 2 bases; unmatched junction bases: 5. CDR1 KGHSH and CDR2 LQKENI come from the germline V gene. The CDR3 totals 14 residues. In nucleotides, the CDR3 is TGTGCCAGCTCAACCGGGAGGGCCGCCTACGAGCAGTACTTC. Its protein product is CASSTGRAAYEQYF.

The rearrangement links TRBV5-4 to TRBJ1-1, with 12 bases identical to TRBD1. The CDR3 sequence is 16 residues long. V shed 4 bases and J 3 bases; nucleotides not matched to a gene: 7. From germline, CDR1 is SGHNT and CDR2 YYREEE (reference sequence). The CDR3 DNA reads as TGTGCCAGCAGCCCGGGACAGGGGGCAAGAGACACTGAAGCTTTCTTT. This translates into CASSPGQGARDTEAFF.

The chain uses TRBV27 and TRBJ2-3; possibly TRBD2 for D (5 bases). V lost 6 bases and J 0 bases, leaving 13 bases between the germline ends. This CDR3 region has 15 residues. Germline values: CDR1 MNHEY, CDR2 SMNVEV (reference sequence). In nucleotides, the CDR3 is TGTGCCAGCAGAACCTTGCGGGTCAGCACAGATACGCAGTATTTT. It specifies CASRTLRVSTDTQYF.

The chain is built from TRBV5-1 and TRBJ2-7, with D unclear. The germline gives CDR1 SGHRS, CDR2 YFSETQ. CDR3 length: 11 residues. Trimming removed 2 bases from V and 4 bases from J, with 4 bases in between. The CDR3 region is CASSLEYEQYF. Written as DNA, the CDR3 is TGCGCCAGCAGCTTAGAATACGAGCAGTACTTC.

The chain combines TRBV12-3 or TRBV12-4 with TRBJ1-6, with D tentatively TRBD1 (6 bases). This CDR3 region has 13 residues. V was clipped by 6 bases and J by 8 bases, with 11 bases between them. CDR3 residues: CASRRGSDSPLHF. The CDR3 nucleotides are TGTGCCAGCAGGAGGGGGTCAGATTCACCCCTCCACTTT.

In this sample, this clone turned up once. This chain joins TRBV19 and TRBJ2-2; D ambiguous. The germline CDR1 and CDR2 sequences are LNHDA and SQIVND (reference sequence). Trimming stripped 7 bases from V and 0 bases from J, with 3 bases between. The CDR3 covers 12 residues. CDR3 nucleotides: TGTGCCAGTATTCCGAACACCGGGGAGCTGTTTTTT. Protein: CASIPNTGELFF.

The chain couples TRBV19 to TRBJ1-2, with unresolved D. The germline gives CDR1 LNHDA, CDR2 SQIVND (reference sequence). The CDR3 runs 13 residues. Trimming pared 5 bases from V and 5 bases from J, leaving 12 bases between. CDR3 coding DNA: TGTGCCAGTAGTCCGGACGGCGCGTATGGCTACACCTTC. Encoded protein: CASSPDGAYGYTF. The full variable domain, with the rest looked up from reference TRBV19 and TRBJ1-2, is DGGITQSPKYLFRKEGQNVTLSCEQNLNHDAMYWYRQDPGQGLRLIYYSQIVNDFQKGDIAEGYSVSREKKESFPLTVTSAQKNPTAFYLCASSPDGAYGYTFGSGTRLTVV.

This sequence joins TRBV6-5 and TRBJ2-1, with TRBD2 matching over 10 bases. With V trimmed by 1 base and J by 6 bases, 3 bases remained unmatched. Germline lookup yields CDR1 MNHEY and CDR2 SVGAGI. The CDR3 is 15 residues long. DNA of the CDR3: TGTGCCAGCAGTTACTTACTAGCGGGAATCAATGAGCAGTTCTTC. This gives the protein CASSYLLAGINEQFF.

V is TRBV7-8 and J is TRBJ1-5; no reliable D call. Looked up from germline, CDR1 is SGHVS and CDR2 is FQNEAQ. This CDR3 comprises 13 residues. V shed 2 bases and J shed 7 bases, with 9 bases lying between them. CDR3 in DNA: TGTGCCAGCAGCTTATATGAGGGCCAGCCCCAGCATTTT. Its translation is CASSLYEGQPQHF.

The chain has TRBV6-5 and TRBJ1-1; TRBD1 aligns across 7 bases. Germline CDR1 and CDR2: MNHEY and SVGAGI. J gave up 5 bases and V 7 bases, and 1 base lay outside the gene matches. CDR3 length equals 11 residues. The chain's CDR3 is CASTRGTEAFF. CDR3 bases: TGTGCCAGCACCAGGGGGACTGAAGCTTTCTTT.

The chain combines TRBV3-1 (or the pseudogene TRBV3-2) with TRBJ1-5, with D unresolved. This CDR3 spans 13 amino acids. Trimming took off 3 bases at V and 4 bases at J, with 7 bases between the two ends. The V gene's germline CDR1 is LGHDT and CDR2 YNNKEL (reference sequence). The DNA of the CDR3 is TGTGCCAGCAGCCACGGCCTGAATCAGCCCCAGCATTTT. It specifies CASSHGLNQPQHF.

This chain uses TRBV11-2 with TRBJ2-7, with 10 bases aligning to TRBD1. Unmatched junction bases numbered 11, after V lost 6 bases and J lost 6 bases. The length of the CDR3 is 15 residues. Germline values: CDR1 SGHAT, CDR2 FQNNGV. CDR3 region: CASRPPGQGLIEQYF. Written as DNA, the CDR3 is TGTGCCAGCAGGCCGCCGGGACAGGGGCTGATCGAGCAGTACTTC.

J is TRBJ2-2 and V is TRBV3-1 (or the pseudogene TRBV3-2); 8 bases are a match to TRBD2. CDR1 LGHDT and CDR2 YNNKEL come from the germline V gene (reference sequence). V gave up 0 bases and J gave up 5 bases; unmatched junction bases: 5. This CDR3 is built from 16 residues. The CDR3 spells CASSQDKIAGTGELFF. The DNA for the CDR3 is TGTGCCAGCAGCCAAGATAAGATAGCGGGAACCGGGGAGCTGTTTTTT.